This T cell receptor (beta chain) was obtained from a study of siplizumab effects on memory and regulatory T cells. Overall study findings and caveats: The mean Treg-derived percentage of mappable alloreactive CD4+ clones was approximately 70% with siplizumab compared with 25% to 30% in controls. Fewer alloreactive sequences mapped to unstimulated CD4+ memory cells under siplizumab.

Of note for this clone: The target antigen is unknown.

Per-sample assaying covered 95,000 to 100,000 TCR templates. Measured with immunoSEQ multiplex PCR; TCRdb has only the in-frame clones, and not every one. The repertoire includes fewer than 110,000 clones, about 93% of them detected once, and more than 10% sits in the top ten. This CDR3 comprises 11 residues. The V gene's germline CDR1 is MDHEN and CDR2 SYDVKM. Trimming removed 11 bases from V and 7 bases from J, with 12 bases in between. The specimen was non-Treg CD4+ T cells sorted from blood. The receptor was derived from a human donor in good health. This rearrangement joins TRBV28 to TRBJ2-1; D unresolved. CDR3 loop: CAASTGNEQFF. The CDR3 nucleotides are TGTGCCGCCTCTACCGGGAATGAGCAGTTCTTC.